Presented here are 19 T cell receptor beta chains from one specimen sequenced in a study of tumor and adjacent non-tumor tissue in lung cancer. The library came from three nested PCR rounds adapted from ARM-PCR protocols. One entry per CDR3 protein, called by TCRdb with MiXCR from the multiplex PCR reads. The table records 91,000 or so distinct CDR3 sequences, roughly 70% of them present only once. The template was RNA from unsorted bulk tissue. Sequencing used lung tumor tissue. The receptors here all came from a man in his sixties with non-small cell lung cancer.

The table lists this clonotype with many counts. In DNA form, the CDR3 reads TGTGCCACCAGCAGAGAAGGGGTGACAGCCGAGCAGTACTTC. Protein: CATSREGVTAEQYF. V gene TRBV15 combines with J gene TRBJ2-7; a weak D match, TRBD1 (5 bases). V gave up 0 bases and J gave up 6 bases, with 12 bases separating them. The CDR3 loop spans 14 amino acids. Germline lookup yields CDR1 LNHNV and CDR2 YYDKDF (reference sequence).

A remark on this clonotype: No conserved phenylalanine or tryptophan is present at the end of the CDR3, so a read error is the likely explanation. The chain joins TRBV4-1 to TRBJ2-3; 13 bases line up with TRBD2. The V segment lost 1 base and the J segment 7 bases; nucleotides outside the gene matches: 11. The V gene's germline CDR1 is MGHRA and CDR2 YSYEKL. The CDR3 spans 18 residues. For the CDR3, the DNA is TGCGCCAGCAGCCAAGTCGGACTAGCGGGGGACGATCGATATACGCAGTATTCT. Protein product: CASSQVGLAGDDRYTQYS.

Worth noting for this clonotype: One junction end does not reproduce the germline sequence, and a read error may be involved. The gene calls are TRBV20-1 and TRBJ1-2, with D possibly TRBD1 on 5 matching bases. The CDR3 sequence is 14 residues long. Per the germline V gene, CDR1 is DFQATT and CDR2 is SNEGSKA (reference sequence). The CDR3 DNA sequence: TGCAGTACTTCACCCTCCCGACAGTTCTATGGCTACAGCTTC. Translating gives CSTSPSRQFYGYSF.

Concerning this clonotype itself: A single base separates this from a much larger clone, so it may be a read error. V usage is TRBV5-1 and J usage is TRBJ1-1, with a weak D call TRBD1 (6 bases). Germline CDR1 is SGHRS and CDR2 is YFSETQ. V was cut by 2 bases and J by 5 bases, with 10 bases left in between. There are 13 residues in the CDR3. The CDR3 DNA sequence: TGCGCCAGCAGCTTCCAGGGGATTACTGAAGCTTTCTTT. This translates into CASSFQGITEAFF.

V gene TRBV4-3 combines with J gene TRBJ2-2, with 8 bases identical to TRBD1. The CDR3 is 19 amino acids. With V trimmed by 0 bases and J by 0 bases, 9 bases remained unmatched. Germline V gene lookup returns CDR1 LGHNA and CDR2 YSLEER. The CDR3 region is CASSQDPPGGSANTGELFF. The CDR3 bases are TGCGCCAGCAGCCAAGATCCCCCAGGGGGCAGCGCGAACACCGGGGAGCTGTTTTTT.

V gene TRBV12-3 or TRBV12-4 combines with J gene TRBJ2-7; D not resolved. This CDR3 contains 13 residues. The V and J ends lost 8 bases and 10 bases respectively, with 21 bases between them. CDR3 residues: CASGFSPGGDQYF. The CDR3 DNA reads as TGTGCCAGCGGCTTCAGCCCGGGCGGCGATCAGTACTTC.

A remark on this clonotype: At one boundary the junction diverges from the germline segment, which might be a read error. CDR3 sequence reads: CASSQDLQLNEKLLF. CDR3 in DNA: TGTGCCAGCAGCCAAGACTTACAGCTAAATGAAAAACTTCTTTTT. The chain couples TRBV4-2 to TRBJ1-4; D not certain. Germline V lookup: CDR1 LGHNA, CDR2 YNFKEQ. CDR3 length equals 15 residues.

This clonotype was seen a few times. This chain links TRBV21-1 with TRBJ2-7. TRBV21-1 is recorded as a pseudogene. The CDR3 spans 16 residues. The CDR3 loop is CASSNMRTIASYEQYF. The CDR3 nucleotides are TGTGCCAGCAGCAATATGCGTACTATTGCCTCCTACGAGCAGTACTTC.

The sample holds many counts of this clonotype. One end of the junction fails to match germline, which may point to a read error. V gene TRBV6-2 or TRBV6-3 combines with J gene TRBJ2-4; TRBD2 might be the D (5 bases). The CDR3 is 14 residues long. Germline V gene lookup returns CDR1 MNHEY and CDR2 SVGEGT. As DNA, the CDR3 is TGTGCCAGCAGTTCTCCGTCCGGGGTAAACCTTCAGTACTTC. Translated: CASSSPSGVNLQYF.

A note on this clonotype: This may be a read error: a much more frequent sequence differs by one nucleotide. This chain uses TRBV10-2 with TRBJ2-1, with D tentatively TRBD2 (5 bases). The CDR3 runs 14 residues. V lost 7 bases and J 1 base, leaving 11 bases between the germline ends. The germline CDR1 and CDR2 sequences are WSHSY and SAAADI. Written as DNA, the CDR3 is TGCGCCAGCATGTCCCGGGGATCCTACAATGAGCAGTTCTTC. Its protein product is CASMSRGSYNEQFF.

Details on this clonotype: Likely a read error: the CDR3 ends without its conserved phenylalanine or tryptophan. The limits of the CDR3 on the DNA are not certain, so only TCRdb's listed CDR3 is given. The CDR3 loop is CASSYGQAQDIQYY. This sequence joins TRBV6-2 or TRBV6-3 and TRBJ2-4. Per germline, CDR1 MNHEY and CDR2 SVGEGT. Termini included, the CDR3 measures 14 amino acids.

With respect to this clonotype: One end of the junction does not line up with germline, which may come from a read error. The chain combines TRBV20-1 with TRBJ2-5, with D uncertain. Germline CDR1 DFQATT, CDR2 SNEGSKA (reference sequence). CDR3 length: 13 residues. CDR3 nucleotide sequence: TGCAGTACTATTAATAGCACACAAGGGACCCAGTACTTC. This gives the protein CSTINSTQGTQYF.

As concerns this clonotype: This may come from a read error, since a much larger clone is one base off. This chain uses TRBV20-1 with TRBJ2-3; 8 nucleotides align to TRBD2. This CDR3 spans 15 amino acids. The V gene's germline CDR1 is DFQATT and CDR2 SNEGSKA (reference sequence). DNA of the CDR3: TGCAGTGCCCTCAGAGGACGGGGGGGCACAGATGCGCAGTATTTT. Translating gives CSALRGRGGTDAQYF.

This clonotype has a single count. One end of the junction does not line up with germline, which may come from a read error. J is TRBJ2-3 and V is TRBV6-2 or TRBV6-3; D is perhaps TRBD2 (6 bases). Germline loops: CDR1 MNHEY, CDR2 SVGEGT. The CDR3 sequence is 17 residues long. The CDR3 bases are TGTGCCAGCAGTCGTCGACTAGTACAAACTAGCACAGATACGCAGTGTTTT. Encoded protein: CASSRRLVQTSTDTQCF.

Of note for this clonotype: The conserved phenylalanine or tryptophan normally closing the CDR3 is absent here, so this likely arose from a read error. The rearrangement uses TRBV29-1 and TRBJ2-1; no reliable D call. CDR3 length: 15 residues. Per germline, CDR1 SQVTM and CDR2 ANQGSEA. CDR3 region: CSVEGKHGSYNDQFS. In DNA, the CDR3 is TGCAGCGTTGAAGGTAAACACGGCTCCTACAATGATCAGTTCTCC.

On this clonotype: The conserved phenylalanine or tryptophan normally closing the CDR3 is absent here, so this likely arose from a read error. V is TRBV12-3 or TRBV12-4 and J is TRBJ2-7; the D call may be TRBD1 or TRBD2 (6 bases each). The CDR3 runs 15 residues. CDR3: CTSSFDSVGGREQYS. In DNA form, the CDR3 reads TGTACCAGCAGTTTCGATAGCGTTGGGGGGCGTGAGCAGTACTCC.

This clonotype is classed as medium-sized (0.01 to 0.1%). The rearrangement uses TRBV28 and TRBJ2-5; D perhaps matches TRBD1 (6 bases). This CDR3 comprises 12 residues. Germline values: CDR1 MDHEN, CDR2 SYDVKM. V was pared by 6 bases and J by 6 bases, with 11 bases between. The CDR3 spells CASSLGGKTQYF. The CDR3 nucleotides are TGTGCCAGCAGCCTAGGGGGAAAGACCCAGTACTTC. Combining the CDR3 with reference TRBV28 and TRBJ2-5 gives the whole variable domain DVKVTQSSRYLVKRTGEKVFLECVQDMDHENMFWYRQDPGLGLRLIYFSYDVKMKEKGDIPEGYSVSREKKERFSLILESASTNQTSMYLCASSLGGKTQYFGPGTRLLVL.

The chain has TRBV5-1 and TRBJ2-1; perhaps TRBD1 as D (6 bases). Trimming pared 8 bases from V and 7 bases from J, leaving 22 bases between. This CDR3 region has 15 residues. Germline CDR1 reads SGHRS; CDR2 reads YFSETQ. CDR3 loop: CASSIGSGARNEQFF. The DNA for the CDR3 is TGCGCCAGTAGCATTGGGTCAGGGGCGCGGAATGAGCAGTTCTTC.

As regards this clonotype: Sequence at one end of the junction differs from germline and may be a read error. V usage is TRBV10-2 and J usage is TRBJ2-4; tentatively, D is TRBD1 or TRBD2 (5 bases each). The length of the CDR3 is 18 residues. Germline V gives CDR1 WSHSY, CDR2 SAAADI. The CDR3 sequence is CASSERDPGLLAKNIQYF. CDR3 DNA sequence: TGCGCCAGCAGTGAGAGGGACCCAGGGCTTCTAGCCAAAAACATTCAATACTTC.